This TCR beta chain came from a study of T cells in narcolepsy. In the study overall: Enrolled donors included narcolepsy type 1 or type 2 patients and healthy controls. General study points: Comparing one patient's CSF and blood CD4+ clonotypes highlighted HCRT- and TRIB2-specific autoreactive clonotypes.

A note on this clone: The antigen remains undetermined.

V shed 0 bases, J shed 1 base, and the junction held 9 bases outside the gene matches. CDR3 length: 18 amino acids. Germline V lookup: CDR1 LNHNV, CDR2 YYDKDF (reference sequence). Clones were read by immunoSEQ multiplex PCR, and TCRdb kept only the in-frame ones, dropping some. This table has about 18,000 clones, around 77% appearing once. This chain uses TRBV15 with TRBJ2-1, with 7 bases lining up with TRBD1. The sequence was obtained from a human donor with narcolepsy. The sequencing sample was made of CD45RA- memory CD8+ T cells from PBMCs. CDR3 in amino acids: CATSRDPERQGSYNEQFF. The CDR3 nucleotides are TGTGCCACCAGCAGAGATCCCGAGCGACAGGGATCCTACAATGAGCAGTTCTTC.